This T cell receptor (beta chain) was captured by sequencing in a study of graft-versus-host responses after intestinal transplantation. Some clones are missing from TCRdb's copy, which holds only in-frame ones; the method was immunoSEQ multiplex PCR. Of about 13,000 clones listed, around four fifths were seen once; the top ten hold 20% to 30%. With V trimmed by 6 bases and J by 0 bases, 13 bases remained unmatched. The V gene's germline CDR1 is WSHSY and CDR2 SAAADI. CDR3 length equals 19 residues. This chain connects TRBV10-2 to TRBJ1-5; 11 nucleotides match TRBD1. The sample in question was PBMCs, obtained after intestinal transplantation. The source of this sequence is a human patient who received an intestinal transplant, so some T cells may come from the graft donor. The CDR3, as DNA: TGCGCCAGCAGCACGCGGACAGGGGGCGCGGGGTATAGCAATCAGCCCCAGCATTTT. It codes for CASSTRTGGAGYSNQPQHF.